The following is a TCR beta chain sequence with its context. At one end the junction does not follow the germline gene, possibly because of a read error. The entry originates in a study of blood T cell repertoires in COVID-19. The wider study: Acute and convalescent COVID-19 samples came from the United States, Italy and Spain. Nucleic acid was either cDNA or gDNA, and it came from T cells, B-cell-depleted T cells, or PBMCs.

In the source study's methods: Nucleated cell number was recorded as an estimate derived from reference gene primer amplification. The data were produced by immunoSEQ multiplex PCR, yet TCRdb's version contains in-frame clones alone and is incomplete. The V and J calls and clone size are taken from that table; D and trimming were inferred from the DNA. This sample has some 97,000 clones, with just over 90% found just once. CDR1 is SQVTM, CDR2 ANQGSEA, per germline. The CDR3 covers 15 residues. Sequenced input: peripheral blood. V is TRBV29-1 and J is TRBJ2-3; 8 bases are a match to TRBD1. This receptor was identified in a man between 45 and 60 years old with acute or convalescent COVID-19. Here the CDR3 reads CSVEGAGGPTNTQYF. CDR3 bases: TGCAGCGTTGAAGGGGCAGGGGGCCCCACAAATACGCAGTATTTT.